A selection of T cell receptor beta chains follows, all from one sample in a study of CD8 T cells in Susac syndrome. TCRdb independently ran MiXCR on the immunoSEQ multiplex PCR reads; one entry per CDR3 protein. In the table there are roughly 180,000 distinct CDR3 sequences, 85% to 95% of which are singletons. What was sequenced was CD4+ T cells from PBMCs. These receptors were obtained from a human donor in good health. CDR3s include the opening cysteine and the closing phenylalanine or tryptophan. The D gene is left open where the match is weak. Clone size is shown for a subset of rows, as once, few, many or a class of expanded clone.

CDR3aa	CDR3nt	abundance	j_gene	v_gene	d_gene
CASSESGGTQYF	TGTGCCAGCAGTGAGAGCGGGGGCACGCAGTATTTT	once	TRBJ2-3	TRBV7-2	TRBD2
CASMAGEPDTQYF	TGTGCCAGCATGGCGGGAGAGCCTGATACGCAGTATTTT	.	TRBJ2-3	TRBV7-2	TRBD2
CASSYSAGELTDTQYF	TGTGCCAGCAGTTACTCAGCGGGAGAGTTGACAGATACGCAGTATTTT	.	TRBJ2-3	TRBV6-5	TRBD2
CASSSAIEQFF	TGTGCCAGCAGTTCGGCAATTGAGCAGTTCTTC	.	TRBJ2-1	TRBV6-6	.
CASSQVRTSGTSGELFF	TGTGCCAGCAGCCAAGTTCGGACTAGCGGAACCTCCGGGGAGCTGTTTTTT	.	TRBJ2-2	TRBV3-1	TRBD2
CSVGQTTGELFF	TGCAGCGTGGGACAAACCACCGGGGAGCTGTTTTTT	.	TRBJ2-2	TRBV29-1	.
CATSDPQGGNYGYTF	TGTGCCACCAGTGATCCCCAGGGGGGGAACTATGGCTACACCTTC	.	TRBJ1-2	TRBV24-1	TRBD1
CAWSPAGAQPQHF	TGTGCCTGGAGTCCCGCGGGGGCTCAGCCCCAGCATTTT	.	TRBJ1-5	TRBV30	.
CASSDTDRGNNEQFF	TGTGCCAGCAGTGATACGGACAGGGGGAATAATGAGCAGTTCTTC	.	TRBJ2-1	TRBV6-1	TRBD1
CASSPLPGRVNNEQFF	TGTGCCAGCAGCCCCCTCCCCGGCAGGGTCAACAATGAGCAGTTCTTC	few	TRBJ2-1	TRBV14	.
CASSRLAGGGEQFF	TGTGCCAGCAGCCGACTAGCGGGAGGAGGTGAGCAGTTCTTC	.	TRBJ2-1	TRBV3-1	TRBD2
CASSPTGQNNQPQHF	TGTGCCAGCAGCCCAACCGGACAGAACAATCAGCCCCAGCATTTT	.	TRBJ1-5	TRBV7-2	.
CASSVGYEQYF	TGTGCCAGCAGCGTAGGCTACGAGCAGTACTTC	few	TRBJ2-7	TRBV27	.
CASSRGGNLNYEQYF	TGTGCCAGCAGTCGAGGGGGAAACTTGAACTACGAGCAGTACTTC	.	TRBJ2-7	TRBV27	.
CASNNRAGNQPQHF	TGTGCCAGCAATAACAGGGCCGGCAATCAGCCCCAGCATTTT	.	TRBJ1-5	TRBV6-2/TRBV6-3	.
CASSVQPENEKLFF	TGTGCCAGCAGCGTACAGCCGGAGAATGAAAAACTGTTTTTT	.	TRBJ1-4	TRBV9	.
CATSRSQTGRGGETQYF	TGTGCCACCAGCAGGAGCCAGACAGGGCGAGGTGGAGAGACCCAGTACTTC	.	TRBJ2-5	TRBV15	TRBD1
CASSQEGSLGYTF	TGTGCCAGCAGCCAAGAGGGAAGCCTTGGCTACACCTTC	.	TRBJ1-2	TRBV3-1	.
CSARGGVNGYTF	TGCAGTGCTAGGGGAGGGGTAAATGGCTACACCTTC	.	TRBJ1-2	TRBV20-1	.
CAWKPWNNEQFF	TGTGCCTGGAAACCTTGGAACAATGAGCAGTTCTTC	.	TRBJ2-1	TRBV30	.
CASSQAKGTYNEQFF	TGTGCCAGCAGCCAAGCCAAGGGGACCTACAATGAGCAGTTCTTC	.	TRBJ2-1	TRBV4-2	.
CASSLRGSYEQYF	TGTGCCAGCAGTTTAAGGGGGTCCTACGAGCAGTACTTC	.	TRBJ2-7	TRBV27	.
CSATYRSGSTDTQYF	TGCAGTGCGACTTACCGAAGCGGGAGCACAGATACGCAGTATTTT	.	TRBJ2-3	TRBV20-1	.
CSAESPRGDTQYF	TGCAGTGCCGAGTCTCCCCGCGGAGATACGCAGTATTTT	.	TRBJ2-3	TRBV20-1	.
CATSYPGSTYNEQFF	TGTGCCACCAGCTATCCCGGGAGTACCTACAATGAGCAGTTCTTC	.	TRBJ2-1	TRBV15	.
CASGRQLNTEAFF	TGTGCCAGCGGCAGACAGCTGAACACTGAAGCTTTCTTT	.	TRBJ1-1	TRBV2	.
CSSRLAGGKDTQYF	TGCAGCTCAAGACTAGCGGGAGGGAAAGATACGCAGTATTTT	.	TRBJ2-3	TRBV29-1	TRBD2
CSASPTRRGSSDTQYF	TGCAGTGCTAGCCCCACCCGGAGAGGTAGTTCAGATACGCAGTATTTT	.	TRBJ2-3	TRBV20-1	.
CSVEAAGVGVEQFF	TGCAGCGTTGAAGCGGCGGGAGTAGGGGTTGAGCAGTTCTTC	.	TRBJ2-1	TRBV29-1	TRBD2
CASRDGSTDTQYF	TGTGCCAGCCGGGACGGTTCCACAGATACGCAGTATTTT	few	TRBJ2-3	TRBV6-2/TRBV6-3	.
CASSPRTSSGETQYF	TGTGCCAGCAGTCCCCGGACCTCTTCGGGGGAGACCCAGTACTTC	.	TRBJ2-5	TRBV6-6	.
CAWSVSHTDLRGYEQYF	TGTGCCTGGAGCGTCAGCCATACCGACCTCCGGGGCTACGAGCAGTACTTC	.	TRBJ2-7	TRBV30	.
CSAMGEETQYF	TGCAGTGCTATGGGGGAAGAGACCCAGTACTTC	.	TRBJ2-5	TRBV20-1	.
CASASPLLDTQYF	TGCGCCAGCGCCTCTCCTCTCCTAGATACGCAGTATTTT	.	TRBJ2-3	TRBV5-1	.
CASSSGGAGKETQYF	TGTGCCAGCAGCTCAGGGGGCGCCGGGAAAGAGACCCAGTACTTC	.	TRBJ2-5	TRBV5-4	TRBD1
CASSARLAGGAGANVLTF	TGTGCCAGCAGCGCAAGACTAGCGGGAGGGGCAGGGGCCAACGTCCTGACTTTC	.	TRBJ2-6	TRBV7-6	TRBD2
CASSRGQNYEQYF	TGTGCCAGCAGTAGGGGACAGAATTACGAGCAGTACTTC	.	TRBJ2-7	TRBV6-5	TRBD1
CASSFWASTDTQYF	TGTGCCAGCAGCTTCTGGGCAAGCACAGATACGCAGTATTTT	once	TRBJ2-3	TRBV7-9	.
CASSVQTEQYF	TGTGCCAGCAGTGTACAGACCGAGCAGTACTTC	.	TRBJ2-7	TRBV7-2	.
CASSEIGTGRETQYF	TGCGCCAGCAGCGAAATCGGGACAGGCCGAGAGACCCAGTACTTC	.	TRBJ2-5	TRBV4-3	TRBD1
CASSPRTSGNEQFF	TGTGCCAGCAGTCCACGGACTAGCGGGAACGAGCAGTTCTTC	.	TRBJ2-1	TRBV6-5	TRBD2
CSASDGSNYGYTF	TGCAGTGCTAGCGACGGTTCTAACTATGGCTACACCTTC	.	TRBJ1-2	TRBV20-1	.
CSARTGQASLNEQFF	TGCAGTGCTCGGACCGGACAGGCCTCTCTCAATGAGCAGTTCTTC	.	TRBJ2-1	TRBV20-1	TRBD1
CASSTALAETFGEQFF	TGTGCCAGCAGCACAGCACTAGCGGAAACCTTTGGTGAGCAGTTCTTC	.	TRBJ2-1	TRBV7-9	TRBD2
CSDLYEQYF	TGCAGTGACCTGTACGAGCAGTACTTC	.	TRBJ2-7	TRBV20-1	.
CSVAPQGRTDTQYF	TGCAGCGTCGCACCCCAGGGTAGGACAGATACGCAGTATTTT	.	TRBJ2-3	TRBV29-1	.
CASSGVRALGFF	TGTGCCAGCAGTGGAGTGCGGGCCCTCGGGTTCTTC	.	TRBJ2-1	TRBV28	.
CSVEDRGPYGYTF	TGCAGCGTTGAAGACAGGGGGCCCTATGGCTACACCTTC	.	TRBJ1-2	TRBV29-1	TRBD1
CASTMIPGVGTDTQYF	TGTGCCAGCACGATGATCCCCGGTGTGGGCACAGATACGCAGTATTTT	.	TRBJ2-3	TRBV2	.
CATSEGSTDTQYF	TGTGCCACCAGTGAAGGAAGCACAGATACGCAGTATTTT	.	TRBJ2-3	TRBV24-1	.
CASSQIAGVATQYF	TGTGCCAGCAGCCAAATAGCGGGAGTGGCTACGCAGTATTTT	.	TRBJ2-3	TRBV4-2	TRBD2
CASSHRAGANVLTF	TGTGCCAGCAGCCACCGGGCTGGGGCCAACGTCCTGACTTTC	.	TRBJ2-6	TRBV3-1	.
CASSFRQLNNEQFF	TGTGCCAGCAGCTTCCGACAGCTCAACAATGAGCAGTTCTTC	.	TRBJ2-1	TRBV7-9	.
CSARWGSRTEQYF	TGCAGTGCTAGATGGGGCAGCCGCACGGAGCAGTACTTC	.	TRBJ2-7	TRBV20-1	.
CASSSLAGAHRGQFF	TGTGCCAGCAGCTCGCTAGCGGGAGCTCATCGCGGGCAGTTCTTC	.	TRBJ2-1	TRBV5-6	TRBD2